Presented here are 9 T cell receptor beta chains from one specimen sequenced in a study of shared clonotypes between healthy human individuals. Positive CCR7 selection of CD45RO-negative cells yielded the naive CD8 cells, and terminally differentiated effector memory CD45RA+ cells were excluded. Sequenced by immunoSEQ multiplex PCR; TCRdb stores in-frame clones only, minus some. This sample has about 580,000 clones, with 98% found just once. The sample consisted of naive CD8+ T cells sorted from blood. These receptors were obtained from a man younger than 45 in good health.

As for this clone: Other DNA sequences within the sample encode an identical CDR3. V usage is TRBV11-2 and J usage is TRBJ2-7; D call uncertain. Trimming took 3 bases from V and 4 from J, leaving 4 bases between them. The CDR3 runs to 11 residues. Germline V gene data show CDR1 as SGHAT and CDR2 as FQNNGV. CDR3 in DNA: TGTGCCAGCAGCTTTTCTTACGAGCAGTACTTC. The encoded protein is CASSFSYEQYF.

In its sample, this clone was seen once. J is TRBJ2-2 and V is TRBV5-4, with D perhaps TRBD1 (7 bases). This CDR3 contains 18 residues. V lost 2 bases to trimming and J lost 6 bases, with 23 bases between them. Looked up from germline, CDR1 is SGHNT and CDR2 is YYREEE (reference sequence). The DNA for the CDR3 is TGTGCCAGCAGCTTAGCAGGGGGGTTCCCGAGATCGCCCGGGGAGCTGTTTTTT. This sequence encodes CASSLAGGFPRSPGELFF.

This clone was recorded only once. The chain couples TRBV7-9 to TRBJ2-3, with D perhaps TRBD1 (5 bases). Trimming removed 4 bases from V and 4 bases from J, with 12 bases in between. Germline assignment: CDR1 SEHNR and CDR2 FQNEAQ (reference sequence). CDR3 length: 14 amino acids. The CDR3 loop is CASSYGHSSDTQYF. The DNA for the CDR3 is TGTGCCAGCAGCTACGGACATTCCTCAGATACGCAGTATTTT.

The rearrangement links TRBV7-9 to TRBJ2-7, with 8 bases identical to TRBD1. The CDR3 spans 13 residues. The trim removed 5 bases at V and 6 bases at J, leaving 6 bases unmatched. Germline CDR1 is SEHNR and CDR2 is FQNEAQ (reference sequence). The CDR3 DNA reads TGTGCCAGCAGCCCCTGGACAGGGATCGAGCAGTACTTC. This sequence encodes CASSPWTGIEQYF.

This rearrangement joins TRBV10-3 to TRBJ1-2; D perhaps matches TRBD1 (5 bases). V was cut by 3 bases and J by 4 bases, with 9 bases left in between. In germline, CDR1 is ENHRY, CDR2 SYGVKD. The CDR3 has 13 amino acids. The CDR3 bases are TGTGCCATCAGTGACGGGGGAGCCTATGGCTACACCTTC. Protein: CAISDGGAYGYTF.

The CDR3 loop is CASSWGTGSHEQYF. CDR3 DNA sequence: TGTGCCAGCAGTTGGGGGACAGGGTCCCACGAGCAGTACTTC. The chain carries TRBV27 and TRBJ2-7, with 9 bases matching TRBD1. Trimming removed 4 bases from V and 5 bases from J; junction bases left unmatched: 6. Germline assignment: CDR1 MNHEY and CDR2 SMNVEV (reference sequence). CDR3 length: 14 residues.

The CDR3 reads CASSSPAGTGFYEQYF. The CDR3 DNA is TGTGCCAGCAGCTCCCCGGCCGGGACAGGGTTCTACGAGCAGTACTTC. The chain joins TRBV7-9 to TRBJ2-7; TRBD1 aligns across 9 bases. V lost 4 bases, J lost 3 bases, and 10 bases stayed unmatched. This CDR3 is built from 16 residues. Germline CDR1 SEHNR, CDR2 FQNEAQ (reference sequence).

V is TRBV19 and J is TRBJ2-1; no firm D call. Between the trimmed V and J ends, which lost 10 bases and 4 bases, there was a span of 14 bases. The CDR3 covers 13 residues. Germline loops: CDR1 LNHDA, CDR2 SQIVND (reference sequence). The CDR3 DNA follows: TGTGCCACCAAGATGGGTCCTTACAATGAGCAGTTCTTC. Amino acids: CATKMGPYNEQFF.

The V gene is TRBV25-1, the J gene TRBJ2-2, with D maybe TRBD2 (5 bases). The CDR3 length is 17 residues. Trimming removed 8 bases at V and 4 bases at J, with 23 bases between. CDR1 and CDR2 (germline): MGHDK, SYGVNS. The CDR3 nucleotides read TGTGCCAGCGGGTGGAGCGGCTACGGCGGCGGCACCGGGGAGCTGTTTTTT. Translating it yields CASGWSGYGGGTGELFF.